The rows below give T cell receptor beta chains drawn from one sample of a study of identical twins. TCRdb re-analysed the 5' RACE reads in MiXCR, keeping a single row per CDR3 protein. This sample yields about 470,000 distinct CDR3 sequences, of which roughly 26% are seen a single time; over 2.5% belongs to the top ten. These data were also filed under a second study, of T cells expressing NK-cell markers.

Material: CD4+ T cells sorted from blood. The receptors were gathered from a woman aged 18-30 years in good health. Each CDR3 is given with its conserved first and last residue. The D gene is left open where the match is weak. Clone size, where shown, is once, few, many, or a class for clones that have expanded.

>TRBV12-3/TRBV12-4|TRBJ2-5|NA|few
TGTGCCAGCAGTTTAGGCAAAGCAGGAACCCAGTACTTC
CASSLGKAGTQYF
>TRBV30|TRBJ2-1|NA|NA
TGTGCCTGGAAGGGACTCCGGGAGCAGTTCTTC
CAWKGLREQFF
>TRBV7-8|TRBJ2-4|TRBD2|few
TGTGCCAGCAGCTTAGGCCGAGGGTTTAGCGGGGTGGCCAAAAACATTCAGTACTTC
CASSLGRGFSGVAKNIQYF
>TRBV3-1|TRBJ2-1|TRBD2|NA
TGTGCCAGCAGCCGGACCCCGGGAGGGACTCACAATGAGCAGTTCTTC
CASSRTPGGTHNEQFF
>TRBV5-1|TRBJ2-3|TRBD2|NA
TGCGCCAGCAGTATGGCTAAACTAGCGGGAGGAACAGATACGCAGTATTTT
CASSMAKLAGGTDTQYF
>TRBV20-1|TRBJ1-2|NA|many
TGCAGTGCGGGAGTGGGGAGATACACCTTC
CSAGVGRYTF
>TRBV10-3|TRBJ1-4|NA|NA
TGTGCCATCAGGGCAACTAATGAAAAACTGTTTTTT
CAIRATNEKLFF
>TRBV5-1|TRBJ2-6|NA|NA
TGCGCCAGCAGCTTGGGTTGGAGCTCTGGGGCCAACGTCCTGACTTTC
CASSLGWSSGANVLTF
>TRBV3-1|TRBJ2-5|TRBD2|NA
TGTGCCAGCAGTCGGCGGGCTAGCGGGATTGCAGAGACCCAGTACTTC
CASSRRASGIAETQYF
>TRBV29-1|TRBJ1-1|TRBD1|NA
TGCAGCGGCCGACAGGGGTCGGCGAACACTGAAGCTTTCTTT
CSGRQGSANTEAFF
>TRBV20-1|TRBJ1-2|NA|NA
TGCAGTGCTAGCATCCCTAACAGAAACTATGGCTACACCTTC
CSASIPNRNYGYTF
>TRBV25-1|TRBJ2-2|TRBD1|NA
TGTGCCAGCAGTGAAAGATGGCGGACAGGGGAACGGTGGCCGAACACCGGGGAGCTGTTTTTT
CASSERWRTGERWPNTGELFF
>TRBV5-1|TRBJ1-1|NA|few
TGCGCCAGCAGCTTCGCCGGGTCAGAAGCTTTCTTT
CASSFAGSEAFF
>TRBV7-2|TRBJ1-2|NA|few
TGTGCCAGCAGCCCCTGGGGCGCTCTCTATGGCTACACCTTC
CASSPWGALYGYTF
>TRBV4-1|TRBJ2-7|NA|NA
TGCGCCAGCAGCCAAGAAGGGGCAGTACGGGAGCAGTACTTC
CASSQEGAVREQYF
>TRBV7-9|TRBJ1-5|NA|NA
TGTGCCAGCAGCGAGGGACCTATTAGCAATCAGCCCCAGCATTTT
CASSEGPISNQPQHF
>TRBV2|TRBJ2-3|NA|NA
TGTGCCAGCAGCCCGATACACGGAGATACGCAGTATTTT
CASSPIHGDTQYF
>TRBV28|TRBJ2-7|NA|many
TGTGCCAGCAGTTTATCGGGACCCTACGAGCAGTACTTC
CASSLSGPYEQYF
>TRBV7-6|TRBJ2-7|TRBD2|few
TGTGCCAGCAGCTTAGGCCGACTAGCGGAGACGAACGAGCAGTACTTC
CASSLGRLAETNEQYF
>TRBV15|TRBJ2-7|TRBD1|NA
TGTGCCACCAGCAGGGACAGGGTTGTCTGGGAGCAGTACTTC
CATSRDRVVWEQYF
>TRBV5-1|TRBJ2-5|TRBD1|NA
TGCGCCAGCAGCAACCCCCAAGGGGACAGCCGACGGGGGACCCAGTACTTC
CASSNPQGDSRRGTQYF
>TRBV7-2|TRBJ1-2|NA|few
TGTGCCAGCAGCCGCCGGATGCGGGCGACCGAAAACTATGGCTACACCTTC
CASSRRMRATENYGYTF
>TRBV6-5|TRBJ2-5|NA|few
TGTGCCAGCACCAGGCGAGAGACCCAGTACTTC
CASTRRETQYF
>TRBV9|TRBJ2-1|TRBD2|few
TGTGCCAGCACCACACTTAGCGGGGTGGTGAATGAGCAGTTCTTC
CASTTLSGVVNEQFF
>TRBV7-8|TRBJ2-3|NA|NA
TGTGCCAGCAGCACCTCCTTGAGACTCGCCGAAGATACGCAGTATTTT
CASSTSLRLAEDTQYF
>TRBV7-9|TRBJ2-3|NA|NA
TGTGCCAGCAGCTTACGCGGTGCCGACGGAGATACGCAGTATTTT
CASSLRGADGDTQYF
>TRBV29-1|TRBJ2-5|TRBD1|few
TGCAGCGCTCGCTTAAGGACAGGGCCGGGGGAGACCCAGTACTTC
CSARLRTGPGETQYF
>TRBV10-3|TRBJ1-1|TRBD1|few
TGTGCCATCAGTGAGACAGGGGTAAAAGCTTTCTTT
CAISETGVKAFF
>TRBV30|TRBJ2-7|NA|NA
TGTGCCTGGAGTGTAGCCCTGTCTGCCTCCTACGAGCAGTACTTC
CAWSVALSASYEQYF
>TRBV20-1|TRBJ2-1|TRBD2|NA
TGCAGTGCTGGAAAGCGGGAGTTCAGGGATCGGCAGCAGTTCTTC
CSAGKREFRDRQQFF
>TRBV5-5|TRBJ2-3|TRBD2|NA
TGTGCCAGCAGCCAAACTAGCGGGGCAGAGAATACGCAGTATTTT
CASSQTSGAENTQYF
>TRBV3-1|TRBJ2-7|NA|NA
TGTGCCAGCAGCCGAGGGGCCGCCTCGGAGCAGTACTTC
CASSRGAASEQYF
>TRBV5-8|TRBJ2-1|NA|NA
TGTGCCAGCCGCTTCTTAGTGTCCCTGGGTGAGCAGTTCTTC
CASRFLVSLGEQFF
>TRBV5-1|TRBJ2-7|NA|few
TGCGCCACCCAAAGGGCCCCTTCCTACGAGCAGTACTTC
CATQRAPSYEQYF
>TRBV30|TRBJ2-1|TRBD2|few
TGTGCCTGGAGCTTTGCCCGGACTAGCGGGAGGGGGGATGAGCAGTTCTTC
CAWSFARTSGRGDEQFF
>TRBV20-1|TRBJ2-6|NA|few
TGCAGTGCAGCGGACAGCTCTGGGGCCAACGTCCTGACTTTC
CSAADSSGANVLTF
>TRBV5-1|TRBJ1-2|NA|NA
TGCGCCAGCAGCTTGACCGGCGGAACGGACTATGGCTACACCTTC
CASSLTGGTDYGYTF
>TRBV10-3|TRBJ2-1|TRBD2|few
TGTGCCATCAGTGACCGGGGACTAGCTTCCTACAATGAGCAGTTCTTC
CAISDRGLASYNEQFF
>TRBV7-9|TRBJ1-6|NA|few
TGTGCCAGCAGCAAGGGGCCAGGGAATGGGATGAATTCACCCCTCCACTTT
CASSKGPGNGMNSPLHF
>TRBV7-2|TRBJ2-5|NA|many
TGTGCCAGCAGCTATGACAGAGAGACCCAGTACTTC
CASSYDRETQYF
>TRBV11-2|TRBJ2-3|NA|NA
TGTGCCAGCAGCTTAGTACTCAACCGCGGGGATACGCAGTATTTT
CASSLVLNRGDTQYF
>TRBV14|TRBJ1-2|TRBD1|once
TGTGCCAGCAGCCCTTGGACAGGGAGAGAGAACTATGGCTACACCTTC
CASSPWTGRENYGYTF
>TRBV29-1|TRBJ1-1|NA|few
TGCAGCGTTGGGGCGGGGAGCAGGGGAGCTTTCTTT
CSVGAGSRGAFF
>TRBV6-1|TRBJ2-7|TRBD2|NA
TGTGCCAGCAGCCACGCCGGACTAGCTTCCTACGAGCAGTACTTC
CASSHAGLASYEQYF
>TRBV5-1|TRBJ1-1|NA|NA
TGCGCCAGCGGACTCCGGCCCCGGGGAACTGAAGCTTTCTTT
CASGLRPRGTEAFF
>TRBV4-2|TRBJ2-1|NA|few
TGTGCCAGCAGCCAAGATCCCGGTAGGGGGTCCCACAATGAGCAGTTCTTC
CASSQDPGRGSHNEQFF
>TRBV9|TRBJ1-2|NA|NA
TGTGCCAGCAGTCCGACAGGTTTGAATGGCTACACCTTC
CASSPTGLNGYTF
>TRBV20-1|TRBJ2-3|NA|NA
TGCAGTGCGCGAATAGTATCAGATACGCAGTATTTT
CSARIVSDTQYF
>TRBV20-1|TRBJ2-1|NA|NA
TGCAGTGCTAGAGACTATGAGCAGTTCTTC
CSARDYEQFF
>TRBV12-5|TRBJ1-1|NA|few
TGTGCTAGTGGTTTGGTATCTCGAGGGGACATGAACACTGAAGCTTTCTTT
CASGLVSRGDMNTEAFF
>TRBV5-6|TRBJ2-3|TRBD2|once
TGTGCCAGCAGCTTGGACTTCGGGACTAGCGGGAGAGATACGCAGTATTTT
CASSLDFGTSGRDTQYF
>TRBV3-1|TRBJ2-7|NA|NA
TGTGCCAGCAGCCATGGGACGGAGCAGTACTTC
CASSHGTEQYF
>TRBV12-3/TRBV12-4|TRBJ2-7|NA|NA
TGTGCCAGCAGTTTATTGGATCTGACGGGCCCGCAGTACTTC
CASSLLDLTGPQYF